The 14 T cell receptor beta chains below come from one sample, sequenced in a study of PD-1 blockade in classical Hodgkin lymphoma. Every patient was affected by relapse after autologous stem cell transplantation, while exposure to brentuximab vedotin was not uniform. Sequencing used immunoSEQ multiplex PCR; TCRdb keeps in-frame clones, though not all of them. The sample contains about 150,000 clones, less than 80% of which appear only once. The sample was peripheral blood mononuclear cells (PBMCs), taken before the second cycle of nivolumab. Every receptor here comes from a human donor with classical Hodgkin lymphoma.

The rearrangement uses TRBV5-1 and TRBJ2-3, with D perhaps TRBD1 (5 bases). V was shortened by 0 bases and J by 6 bases, with 14 bases between the two germline ends. The CDR3 totals 15 residues. Germline CDR1 and CDR2: SGHRS and YFSETQ. CDR3 protein: CASSLAIRGADTQYF. CDR3 in DNA: TGCGCCAGCAGCTTGGCTATAAGGGGTGCGGATACGCAGTATTTT.

The chain couples TRBV6-5 to TRBJ2-5; weak D call: TRBD2 (6 bases). This CDR3 is built from 14 residues. The V gene's germline CDR1 is MNHEY and CDR2 SVGAGI. Trimming took off 6 bases at V and 4 bases at J, with 15 bases between the two ends. CDR3 region: CASSSRETRETQYF. CDR3 in DNA: TGTGCCAGCAGCAGCCGGGAGACAAGAGAGACCCAGTACTTC.

The chain combines TRBV5-6 with TRBJ1-2; D might be TRBD1 (5 bases). The CDR3 spans 15 residues. V gave up 0 bases and J gave up 4 bases, with 13 bases separating them. Germline V gene lookup returns CDR1 SGHDT and CDR2 YYEEEE. The CDR3 is CASSLGGSLIYGYTF. In DNA form, the CDR3 reads TGTGCCAGCAGCTTGGGGGGGTCCCTTATCTATGGCTACACCTTC.

The V call is TRBV6-5, the J call TRBJ2-1; 8 bases match TRBD2. CDR3 size: 14 residues. The germline gives CDR1 MNHEY, CDR2 SVGAGI. V lost 2 bases to trimming and J lost 10 bases; unmatched junction nucleotides: 7. The CDR3 coding sequence is TGTGCCAGCAGTTACCCCGGACTAGCCTTCGAGCAGTTCTTC. Its translation is CASSYPGLAFEQFF.

The chain couples TRBV7-6 to TRBJ1-6; D may be TRBD1 (5 bases). The CDR3 sequence is 16 residues long. V lost 2 bases to trimming and J lost 8 bases, with 16 bases between them. The germline CDR1 and CDR2 sequences are SGHVS and FNYEAQ. CDR3 coding DNA: TGTGCCAGCAGCTTACGAGGGGCGCCGGGGGATTCACCCCTCCACTTT. Its translation is CASSLRGAPGDSPLHF.

The CDR3 protein is CASSDRQGTWDEQYF. The CDR3 DNA follows: TGTGCCAGCTCGGATAGACAGGGGACCTGGGACGAGCAGTACTTC. This rearrangement joins TRBV18 to TRBJ2-7, with 8 bases lining up with TRBD1. The CDR3 length is 15 residues. Germline assignment: CDR1 KGHSH and CDR2 LQKENI. After removal of 6 bases from V and 5 bases from J, the junction contained 12 bases not matched to a gene.

CDR3 in DNA: TGTGCCAGCAGTTTACCGCGCCGGGACCCTCCGTCTGGGGCCAACGTCCTGACTTTC. Translating it yields CASSLPRRDPPSGANVLTF. The chain uses TRBV27 and TRBJ2-6; either TRBD1 or TRBD2 may supply D (5 bases each). Deletions cut 2 bases from V and 1 base from J, with 18 bases between. The CDR3 contains 19 residues. Germline CDR1 and CDR2: MNHEY and SMNVEV (reference sequence).

The table lists this clone with a few counts. The rearrangement uses TRBV18 and TRBJ2-5, with 7 bases matching TRBD1. V lost 4 bases, J lost 2 bases, and 4 bases stayed unmatched. The CDR3 extends over 14 amino acids. Germline V lookup: CDR1 KGHSH, CDR2 LQKENI. CDR3 protein: CASSQRDRQETQYF. Written as DNA, the CDR3 is TGTGCCAGCTCACAACGGGACAGACAAGAGACCCAGTACTTC.

This clone was found once. This chain uses TRBV21-1 with TRBJ1-1; TRBD1, the D gene given by the table, was not confirmed from the DNA. TRBV21-1 is a pseudogene. This CDR3 is built from 16 residues. CDR3 DNA: TGTGCCAGCAGCAAGACAGGGGAACCCATGAACACTGAAGCTTTCTTT. This encodes CASSKTGEPMNTEAFF.

The table lists this clone with many counts. This chain joins TRBV7-8 and TRBJ2-7, with TRBD2 matching over 7 bases. Per the germline V gene, CDR1 is SGHVS and CDR2 is FQNEAQ. CDR3 size: 14 residues. V gave up 0 bases and J gave up 1 base; unmatched junction bases: 0. The DNA of the CDR3 is TGTGCCAGCAGCTTAGCGGGAGGGTCCTACGAGCAGTACTTC. Amino acid sequence: CASSLAGGSYEQYF.

This clone was counted a single time. J is TRBJ2-1 and V is TRBV28, with no clear D. The CDR3 sequence is 13 residues long. V was trimmed by 7 bases and J by 8 bases, leaving 15 bases between them. Germline assignment: CDR1 MDHEN and CDR2 SYDVKM. The CDR3: CASNLYGRDEQFF. The CDR3 DNA reads TGTGCCAGCAACCTTTACGGCCGGGATGAGCAGTTCTTC.

In its sample, this clone was seen once. The chain joins TRBV5-1 to TRBJ2-7, with 8 positions matching TRBD2. Per germline, CDR1 SGHRS and CDR2 YFSETQ. Trimming removed 4 bases from V and 4 bases from J; junction bases left unmatched: 16. CDR3 size: 17 residues. The CDR3 here is CASSPQPPSGGTYEQYF. DNA for the CDR3: TGCGCCAGCAGCCCGCAGCCCCCCAGCGGGGGAACATACGAGCAGTACTTC.

In this sample, this clone turned up a few times. V usage is TRBV10-3 and J usage is TRBJ1-1, with D maybe TRBD1 (6 bases). Looked up from germline, CDR1 is ENHRY and CDR2 is SYGVKD. This CDR3 has 13 residues. Trimming took 8 bases from V and 1 from J, leaving 11 bases between them. The CDR3 DNA reads TGTGCCATCTGGGGGCCGGAGAACACTGAAGCTTTCTTT. As protein: CAIWGPENTEAFF.

V and J are TRBV6-6 and TRBJ2-7, with TRBD1 matching over 7 bases. V was clipped by 5 bases and J by 0 bases; unmatched bases: 10. The germline V gene encodes CDR1 MNHNY and CDR2 SVGAGI (reference sequence). This CDR3 has 16 amino acids. The CDR3 loop reads CASSRDSQTSSYEQYF. CDR3 DNA sequence: TGTGCCAGCAGTCGGGACAGCCAAACCAGCTCCTACGAGCAGTACTTC.